This T cell receptor beta chain was identified during a study of cytomegalovirus exposure and HLA in healthy donors. General study findings and limits: Versus the approximately 670-donor mean, an Asian-associated ancestry cluster reportedly showed fewer N-insertions in a later analysis. Later analysis associated a missense DCLRE1C variant with TCR beta V- and J-gene trimming.

CDR1 is LGHNA, CDR2 YSLEER, per germline. V lost 0 bases and J 0 bases, leaving 8 bases between the germline ends. The CDR3 has 15 amino acids. The PCR ran on 60 Vbeta and 13 Jbeta primers. Some clones are missing from TCRdb's copy, which holds only in-frame ones; the method was immunoSEQ multiplex PCR. Here the sample spans 150,000 to 200,000 clones, around 75% being singletons. Worth noting for this clone: Its specificity is unknown.

Source material: PBMCs. This receptor was taken from a woman in her 50s in good health and CMV-seronegative. V gene TRBV4-3 combines with J gene TRBJ1-2; TRBD1 is a possible D gene (5 bases). The CDR3 loop reads CASSQDRETNYGYTF. CDR3 sequence (DNA): TGCGCCAGCAGCCAAGACAGGGAAACTAACTATGGCTACACCTTC.